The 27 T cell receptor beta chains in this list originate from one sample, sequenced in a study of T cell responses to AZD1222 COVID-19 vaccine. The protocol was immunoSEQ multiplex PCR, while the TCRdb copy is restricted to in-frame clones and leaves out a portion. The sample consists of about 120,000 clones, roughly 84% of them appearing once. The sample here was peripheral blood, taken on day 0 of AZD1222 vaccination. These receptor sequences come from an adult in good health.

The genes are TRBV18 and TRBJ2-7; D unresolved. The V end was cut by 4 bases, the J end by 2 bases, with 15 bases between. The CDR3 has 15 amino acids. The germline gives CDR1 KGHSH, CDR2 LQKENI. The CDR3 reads CASSLSLGNPYEQYF. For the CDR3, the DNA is TGTGCCAGCTCACTGTCTTTGGGGAACCCCTACGAGCAGTACTTC. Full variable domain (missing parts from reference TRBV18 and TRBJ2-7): NAGVMQNPRHLVRRRGQEARLRCSPMKGHSHVYWYRQLPEEGLKFMVYLQKENIIDESGMPKERFSAEFPKEGPSILRIQQVVRGDSAAYFCASSLSLGNPYEQYFGPGTRLTVT.

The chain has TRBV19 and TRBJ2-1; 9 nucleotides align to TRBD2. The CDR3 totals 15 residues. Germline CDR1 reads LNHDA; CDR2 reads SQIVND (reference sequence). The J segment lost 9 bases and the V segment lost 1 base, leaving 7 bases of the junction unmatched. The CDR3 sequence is CASSIGRGGRGEQFF. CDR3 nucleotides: TGTGCCAGTAGTATAGGGCGGGGGGGCCGCGGTGAGCAGTTCTTC.

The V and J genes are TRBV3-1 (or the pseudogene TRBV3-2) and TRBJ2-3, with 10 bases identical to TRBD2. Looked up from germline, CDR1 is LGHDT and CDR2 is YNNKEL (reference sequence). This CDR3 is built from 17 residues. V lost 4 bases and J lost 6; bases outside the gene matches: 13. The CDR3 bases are TGTGCCAGCAGCCCGGCTAGTAGCGGGGGGACCGGGGATACGCAGTATTTT. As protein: CASSPASSGGTGDTQYF.

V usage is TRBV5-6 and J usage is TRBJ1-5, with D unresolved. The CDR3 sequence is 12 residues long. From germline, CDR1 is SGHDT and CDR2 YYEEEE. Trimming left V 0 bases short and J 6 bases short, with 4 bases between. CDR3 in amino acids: CASSLAGQPQHF. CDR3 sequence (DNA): TGTGCCAGCAGCTTGGCGGGTCAGCCCCAGCATTTT.

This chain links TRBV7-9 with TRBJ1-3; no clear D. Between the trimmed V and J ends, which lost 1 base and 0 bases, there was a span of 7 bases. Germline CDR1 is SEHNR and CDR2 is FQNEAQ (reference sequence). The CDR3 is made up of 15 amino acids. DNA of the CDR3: TGTGCCAGCAGCTTAGGCCAAAGCTCTGGAAACACCATATATTTT. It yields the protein CASSLGQSSGNTIYF.

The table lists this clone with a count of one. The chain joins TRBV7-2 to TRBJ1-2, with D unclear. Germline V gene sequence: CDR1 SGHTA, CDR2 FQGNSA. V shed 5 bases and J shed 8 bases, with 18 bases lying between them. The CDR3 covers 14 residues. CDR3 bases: TGTGCCAGCAGCCTCGCGGCGCAAGTATGGGGCTACACCTTC. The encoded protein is CASSLAAQVWGYTF.

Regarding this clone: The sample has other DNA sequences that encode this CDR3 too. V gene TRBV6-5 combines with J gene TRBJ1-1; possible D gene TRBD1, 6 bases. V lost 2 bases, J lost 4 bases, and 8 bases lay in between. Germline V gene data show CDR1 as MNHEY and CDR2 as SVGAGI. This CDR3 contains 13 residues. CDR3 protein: CASSYVRGTEAFF. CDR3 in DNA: TGTGCCAGCAGTTACGTCAGGGGCACTGAAGCTTTCTTT.

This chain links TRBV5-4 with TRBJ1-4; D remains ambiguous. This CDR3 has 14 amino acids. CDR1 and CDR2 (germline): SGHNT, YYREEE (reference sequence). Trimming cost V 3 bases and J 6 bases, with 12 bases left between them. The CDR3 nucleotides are TGTGCCAGCAGCTCCCCGGGTCCGGATGAAAAACTGTTTTTT. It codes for CASSSPGPDEKLFF.

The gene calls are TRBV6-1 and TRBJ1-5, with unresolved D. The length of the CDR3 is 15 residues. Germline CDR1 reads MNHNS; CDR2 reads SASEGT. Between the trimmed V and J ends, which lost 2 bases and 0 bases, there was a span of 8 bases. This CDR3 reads CASSETRASNQPQHF. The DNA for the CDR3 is TGTGCCAGCAGTGAAACCCGAGCTAGCAATCAGCCCCAGCATTTT.

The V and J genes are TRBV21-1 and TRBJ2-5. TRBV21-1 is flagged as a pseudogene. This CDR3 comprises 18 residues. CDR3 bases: TGTGCCAGCATCCACCAGGGGGGGAGGGAACCTTCTCCAGAGACCCAGTACTTC. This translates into CASIHQGGREPSPETQYF.

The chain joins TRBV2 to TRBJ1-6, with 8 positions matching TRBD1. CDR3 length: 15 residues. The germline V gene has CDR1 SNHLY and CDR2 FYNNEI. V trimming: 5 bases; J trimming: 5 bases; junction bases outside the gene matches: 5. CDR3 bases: TGTGCCAGCAGTCCCAGGGGGCCCAATAATTCACCCCTCCACTTT. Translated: CASSPRGPNNSPLHF.

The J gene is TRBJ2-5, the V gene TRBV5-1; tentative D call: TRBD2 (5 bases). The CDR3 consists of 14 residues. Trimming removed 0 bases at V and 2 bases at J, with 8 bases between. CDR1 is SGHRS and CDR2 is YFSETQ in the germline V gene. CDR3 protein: CASSLESGQETQYF. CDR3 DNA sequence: TGCGCCAGCAGCTTGGAGTCGGGACAAGAGACCCAGTACTTC.

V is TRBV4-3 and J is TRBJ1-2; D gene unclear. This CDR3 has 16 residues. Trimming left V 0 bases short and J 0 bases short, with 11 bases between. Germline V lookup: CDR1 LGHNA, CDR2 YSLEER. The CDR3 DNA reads TGCGCCAGCAGCCAAGAGAGCAGGTCGACTAACTATGGCTACACCTTC. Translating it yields CASSQESRSTNYGYTF.

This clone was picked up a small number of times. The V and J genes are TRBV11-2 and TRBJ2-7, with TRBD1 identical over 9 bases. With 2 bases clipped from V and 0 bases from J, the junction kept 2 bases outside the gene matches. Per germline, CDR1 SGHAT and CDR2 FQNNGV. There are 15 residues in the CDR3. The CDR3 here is CASSLRDRASYEQYF. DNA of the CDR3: TGTGCCAGCAGCTTAAGGGACAGGGCCTCCTACGAGCAGTACTTC.

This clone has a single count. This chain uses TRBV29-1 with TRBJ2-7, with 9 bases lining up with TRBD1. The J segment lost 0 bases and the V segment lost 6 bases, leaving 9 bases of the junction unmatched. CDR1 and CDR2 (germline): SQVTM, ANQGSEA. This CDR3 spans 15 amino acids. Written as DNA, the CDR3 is TGCAGCGTCCTCCTCCCGGGACAGGGCTCCTACGAGCAGTACTTC. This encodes CSVLLPGQGSYEQYF.

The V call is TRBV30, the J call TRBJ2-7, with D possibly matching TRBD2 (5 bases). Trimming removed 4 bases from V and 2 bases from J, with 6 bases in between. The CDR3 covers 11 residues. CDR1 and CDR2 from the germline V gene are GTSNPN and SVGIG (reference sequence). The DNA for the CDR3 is TGTGCCTGGACCGGGGCCTACGAGCAGTACTTC. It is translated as CAWTGAYEQYF.

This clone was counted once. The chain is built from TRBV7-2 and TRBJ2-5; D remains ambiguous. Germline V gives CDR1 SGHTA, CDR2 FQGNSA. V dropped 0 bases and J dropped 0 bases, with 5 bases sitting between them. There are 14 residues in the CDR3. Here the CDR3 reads CASSLALNQETQYF. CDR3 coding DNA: TGTGCCAGCAGCTTAGCGTTGAACCAAGAGACCCAGTACTTC. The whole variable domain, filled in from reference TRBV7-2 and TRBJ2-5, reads GAGVSQSPSNKVTEKGKDVELRCDPISGHTALYWYRQSLGQGLEFLIYFQGNSAPDKSGLPSDRFSAERTGGSVSTLTIQRTQQEDSAVYLCASSLALNQETQYFGPGTRLLVL.

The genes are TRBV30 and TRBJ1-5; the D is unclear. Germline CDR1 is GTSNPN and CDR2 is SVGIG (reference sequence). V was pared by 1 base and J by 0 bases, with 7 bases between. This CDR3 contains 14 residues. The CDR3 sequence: CAWSDVDSNQPQHF. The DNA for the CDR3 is TGTGCCTGGAGTGACGTAGATAGCAATCAGCCCCAGCATTTT.

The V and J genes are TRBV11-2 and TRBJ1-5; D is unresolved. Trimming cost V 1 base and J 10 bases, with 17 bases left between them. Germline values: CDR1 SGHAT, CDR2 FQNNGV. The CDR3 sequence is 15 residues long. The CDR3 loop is CASSLGDLSGEPQHF. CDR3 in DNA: TGTGCCAGCAGCTTAGGTGATCTTTCCGGGGAACCCCAGCATTTT.

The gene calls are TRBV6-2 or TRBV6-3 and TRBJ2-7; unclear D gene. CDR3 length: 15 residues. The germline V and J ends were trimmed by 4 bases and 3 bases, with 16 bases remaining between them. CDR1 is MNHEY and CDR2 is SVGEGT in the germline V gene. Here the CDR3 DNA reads TGTGCCAGCAGTTCCACCCCCGGGTCTAACTACGAGCAGTACTTC. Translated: CASSSTPGSNYEQYF.

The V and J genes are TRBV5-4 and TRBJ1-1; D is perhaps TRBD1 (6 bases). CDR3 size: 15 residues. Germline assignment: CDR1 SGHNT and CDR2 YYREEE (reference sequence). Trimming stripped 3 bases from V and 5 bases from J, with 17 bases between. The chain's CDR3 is CASSSATGSGTEAFF. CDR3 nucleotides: TGTGCCAGCAGCTCCGCCACAGGGAGTGGAACTGAAGCTTTCTTT.

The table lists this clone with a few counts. This chain's CDR3 is CASSLRSGALDEQYF. The CDR3 DNA is TGTGCCAGCAGCCTACGGTCCGGGGCGCTGGACGAGCAGTACTTC. The chain is built from TRBV9 and TRBJ2-7, with D possibly being TRBD1 or TRBD2 (5 bases each). Trimming left V 4 bases short and J 5 bases short, with 19 bases between. This CDR3 is 15 amino acids long. Germline V CDR1 and CDR2: SGDLS, YYNGEE.

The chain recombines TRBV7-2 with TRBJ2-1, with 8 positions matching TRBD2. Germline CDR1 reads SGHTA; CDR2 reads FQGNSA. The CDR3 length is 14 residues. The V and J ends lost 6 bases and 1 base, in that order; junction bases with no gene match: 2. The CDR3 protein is CASRERGSYNEQFF. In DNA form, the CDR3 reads TGTGCCAGCAGGGAGCGGGGGTCCTACAATGAGCAGTTCTTC.

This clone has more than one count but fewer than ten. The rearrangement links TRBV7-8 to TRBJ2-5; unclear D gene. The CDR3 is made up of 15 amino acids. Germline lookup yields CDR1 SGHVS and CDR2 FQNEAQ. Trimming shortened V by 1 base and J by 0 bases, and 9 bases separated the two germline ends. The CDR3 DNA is TGTGCCAGCAGCTTAGGACGGATAAACCAAGAGACCCAGTACTTC. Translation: CASSLGRINQETQYF.

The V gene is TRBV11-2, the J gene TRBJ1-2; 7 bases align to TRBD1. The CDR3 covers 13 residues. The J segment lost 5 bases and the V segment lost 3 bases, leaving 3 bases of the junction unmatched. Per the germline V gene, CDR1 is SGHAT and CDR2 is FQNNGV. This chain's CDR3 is CASSFRGGYGYTF. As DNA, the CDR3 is TGTGCCAGCAGCTTCAGGGGGGGGTATGGCTACACCTTC.

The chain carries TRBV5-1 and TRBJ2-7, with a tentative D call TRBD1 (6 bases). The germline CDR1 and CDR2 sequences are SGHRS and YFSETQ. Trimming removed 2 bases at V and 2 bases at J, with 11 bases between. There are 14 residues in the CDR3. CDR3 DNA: TGCGCCAGCAGCTTCTCCGGGACAACCTACGAGCAGTACTTC. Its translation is CASSFSGTTYEQYF.

The CDR3 nucleotides read TGTGCCAGCAGCTTAGAGAAATTAGGGGGGAACACTGAAGCTTTCTTT. The encoded protein is CASSLEKLGGNTEAFF. V is TRBV7-8 and J is TRBJ1-1, with D perhaps matching TRBD1 (6 bases). Trimming removed 1 base at V and 1 base at J, with 13 bases between. This CDR3 is built from 16 residues. Per the germline V gene, CDR1 is SGHVS and CDR2 is FQNEAQ.